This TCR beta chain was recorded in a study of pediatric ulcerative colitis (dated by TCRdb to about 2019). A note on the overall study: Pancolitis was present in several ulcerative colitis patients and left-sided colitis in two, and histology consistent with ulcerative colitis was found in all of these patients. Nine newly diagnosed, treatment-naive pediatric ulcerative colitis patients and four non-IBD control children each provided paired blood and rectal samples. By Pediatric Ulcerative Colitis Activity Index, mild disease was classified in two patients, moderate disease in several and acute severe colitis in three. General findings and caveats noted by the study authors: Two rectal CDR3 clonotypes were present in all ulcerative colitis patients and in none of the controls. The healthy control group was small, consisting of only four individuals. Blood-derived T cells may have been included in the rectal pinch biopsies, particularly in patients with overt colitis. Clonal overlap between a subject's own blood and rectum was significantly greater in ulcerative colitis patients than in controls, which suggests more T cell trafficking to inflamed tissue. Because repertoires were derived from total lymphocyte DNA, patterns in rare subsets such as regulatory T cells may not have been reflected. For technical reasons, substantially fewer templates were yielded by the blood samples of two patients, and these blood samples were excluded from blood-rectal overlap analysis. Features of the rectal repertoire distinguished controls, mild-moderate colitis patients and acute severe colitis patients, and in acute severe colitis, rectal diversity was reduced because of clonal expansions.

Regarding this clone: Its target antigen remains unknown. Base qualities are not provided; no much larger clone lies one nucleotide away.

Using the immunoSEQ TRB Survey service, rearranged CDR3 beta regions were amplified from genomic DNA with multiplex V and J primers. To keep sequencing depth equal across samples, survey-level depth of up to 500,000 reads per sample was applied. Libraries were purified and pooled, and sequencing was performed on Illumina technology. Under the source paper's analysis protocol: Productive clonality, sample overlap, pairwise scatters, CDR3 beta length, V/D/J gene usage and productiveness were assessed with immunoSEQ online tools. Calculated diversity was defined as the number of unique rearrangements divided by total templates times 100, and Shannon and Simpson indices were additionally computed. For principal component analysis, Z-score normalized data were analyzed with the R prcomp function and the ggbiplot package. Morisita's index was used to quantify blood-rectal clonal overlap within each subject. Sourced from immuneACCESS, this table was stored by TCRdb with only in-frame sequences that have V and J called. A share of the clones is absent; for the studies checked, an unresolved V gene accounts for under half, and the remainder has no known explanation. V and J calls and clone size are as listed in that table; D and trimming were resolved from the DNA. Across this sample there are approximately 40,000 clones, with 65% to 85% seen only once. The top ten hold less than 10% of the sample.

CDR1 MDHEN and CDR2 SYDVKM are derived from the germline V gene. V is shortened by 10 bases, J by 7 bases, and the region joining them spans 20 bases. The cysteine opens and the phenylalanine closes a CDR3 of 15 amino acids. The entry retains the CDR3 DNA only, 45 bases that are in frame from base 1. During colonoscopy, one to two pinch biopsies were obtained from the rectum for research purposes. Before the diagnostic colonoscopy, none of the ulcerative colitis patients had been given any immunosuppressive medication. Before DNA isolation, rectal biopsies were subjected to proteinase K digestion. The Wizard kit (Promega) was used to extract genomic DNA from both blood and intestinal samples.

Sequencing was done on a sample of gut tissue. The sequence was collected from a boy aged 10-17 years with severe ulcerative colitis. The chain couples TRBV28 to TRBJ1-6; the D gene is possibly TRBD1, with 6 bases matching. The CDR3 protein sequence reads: CATQPGRGANSPLHF. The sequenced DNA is TGTGCCACACAACCCGGGAGGGGGGCAAATTCACCCCTCCACTTT. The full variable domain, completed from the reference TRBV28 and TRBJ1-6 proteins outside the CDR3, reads DVKVTQSSRYLVKRTGEKVFLECVQDMDHENMFWYRQDPGLGLRLIYFSYDVKMKEKGDIPEGYSVSREKKERFSLILESASTNQTSMYLCATQPGRGANSPLHFGNGTRLTVT.